This TCR beta chain was obtained from a study of blood T cells in healthy people across ages. In regard to this clonotype: Its antigen remains unknown.

Regarding the study as a whole: Naive and antigen-experienced cells could not be conclusively compared, given unsorted PBMCs. Naive T cell percentage strongly correlated with TCR beta diversity.

Then a second PCR, running roughly 7 to 11 cycles, was carried out with a sample-barcoded 5' primer and a J-beta primer mix. Every sample gave at least 3 million paired-end reads containing CDR3. TCRdb re-called the 5' RACE reads with MiXCR, one entry per CDR3 protein. The data show approximately 800,000 distinct CDR3 sequences, approximately 59% seen once. Samples each yielded at least 5.5 micrograms of total RNA. The CDR3 is 13 amino acids. Germline V gives CDR1 DFQATT, CDR2 SNEGSKA (reference sequence). V was cut by 0 bases and J by 3 bases, with 9 bases left in between. The J gene is TRBJ2-7, the V gene TRBV20-1; D is possibly TRBD2 (5 bases). Source material: blood. The clonotype comes from a man aged 25-45 years in good health. The CDR3 is CSAREWTVYEQYF. The CDR3 nucleotides read TGCAGTGCTAGAGAATGGACTGTCTACGAGCAGTACTTC.